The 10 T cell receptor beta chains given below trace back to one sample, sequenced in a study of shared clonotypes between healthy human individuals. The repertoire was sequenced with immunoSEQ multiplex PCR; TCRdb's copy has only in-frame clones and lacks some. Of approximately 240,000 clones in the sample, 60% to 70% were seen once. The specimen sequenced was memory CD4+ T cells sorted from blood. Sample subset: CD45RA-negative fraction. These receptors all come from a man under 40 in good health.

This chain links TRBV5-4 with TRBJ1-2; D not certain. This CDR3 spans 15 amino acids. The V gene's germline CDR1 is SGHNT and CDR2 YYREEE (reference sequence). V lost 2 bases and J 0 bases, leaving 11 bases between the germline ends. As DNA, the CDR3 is TGTGCCAGCAGCTTAGGCCCGTTGGCTAACTATGGCTACACCTTC. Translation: CASSLGPLANYGYTF.

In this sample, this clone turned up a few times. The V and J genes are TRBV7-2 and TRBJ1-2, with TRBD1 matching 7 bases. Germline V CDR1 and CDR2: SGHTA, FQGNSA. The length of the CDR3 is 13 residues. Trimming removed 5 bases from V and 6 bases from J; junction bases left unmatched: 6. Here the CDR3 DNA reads TGTGCCAGCAGCCAGGGGGTGCTCGATGGCTACACCTTC. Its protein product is CASSQGVLDGYTF. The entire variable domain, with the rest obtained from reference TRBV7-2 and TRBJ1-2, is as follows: GAGVSQSPSNKVTEKGKDVELRCDPISGHTALYWYRQSLGQGLEFLIYFQGNSAPDKSGLPSDRFSAERTGGSVSTLTIQRTQQEDSAVYLCASSQGVLDGYTFGSGTRLTVV.

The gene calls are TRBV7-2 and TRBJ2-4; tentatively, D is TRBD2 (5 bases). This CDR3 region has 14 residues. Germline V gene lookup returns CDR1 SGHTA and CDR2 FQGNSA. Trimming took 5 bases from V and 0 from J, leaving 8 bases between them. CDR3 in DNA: TGTGCCAGCAGCCCCGGACTAGCCAAAAACATTCAGTACTTC. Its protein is CASSPGLAKNIQYF. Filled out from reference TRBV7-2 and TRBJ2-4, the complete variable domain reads GAGVSQSPSNKVTEKGKDVELRCDPISGHTALYWYRQSLGQGLEFLIYFQGNSAPDKSGLPSDRFSAERTGGSVSTLTIQRTQQEDSAVYLCASSPGLAKNIQYFGAGTRLSVL.

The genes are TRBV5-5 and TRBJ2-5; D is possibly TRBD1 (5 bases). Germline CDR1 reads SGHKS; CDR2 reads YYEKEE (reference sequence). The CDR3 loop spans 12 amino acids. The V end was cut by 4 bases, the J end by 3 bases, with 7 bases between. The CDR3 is CASSMDKETQYF. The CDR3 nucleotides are TGTGCCAGCAGCATGGACAAAGAGACCCAGTACTTC.

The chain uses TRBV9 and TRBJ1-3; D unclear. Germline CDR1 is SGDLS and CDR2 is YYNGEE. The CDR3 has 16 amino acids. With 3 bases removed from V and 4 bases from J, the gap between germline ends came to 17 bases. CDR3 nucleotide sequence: TGTGCCAGCAGCGGGGCCGTTGGCAGTGCAGGAAACACCATATATTTT. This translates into CASSGAVGSAGNTIYF.

The CDR3 nucleotides are TGTGCCAGCAGCCCGGGACTAGCGGGAGTGAATTACGAGCAGTACTTC. Protein product: CASSPGLAGVNYEQYF. This chain links TRBV28 with TRBJ2-7; 14 bases are shared with TRBD2. This CDR3 has 16 residues. Germline lookup yields CDR1 MDHEN and CDR2 SYDVKM. The J segment lost 4 bases and the V segment lost 6 bases, leaving 8 bases of the junction unmatched.

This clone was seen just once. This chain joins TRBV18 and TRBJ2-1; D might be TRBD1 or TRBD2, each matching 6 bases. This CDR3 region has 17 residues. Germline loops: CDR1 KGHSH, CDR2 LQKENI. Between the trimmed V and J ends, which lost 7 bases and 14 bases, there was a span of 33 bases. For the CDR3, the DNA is TGTGCCAGCTTACCCCGAGGAGGGGGGTCCACCCCTAGGGAGGAGTTCTTC. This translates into CASLPRGGGSTPREEFF.

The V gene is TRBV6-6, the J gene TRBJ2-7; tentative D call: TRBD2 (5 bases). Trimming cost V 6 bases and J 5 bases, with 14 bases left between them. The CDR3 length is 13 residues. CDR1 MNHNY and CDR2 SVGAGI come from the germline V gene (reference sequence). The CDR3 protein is CASRWGDGNEQYF. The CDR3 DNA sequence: TGTGCCAGCAGGTGGGGTGACGGGAACGAGCAGTACTTC.

The DNA of the CDR3 is TGTGCCAGCAGTGACTCCGGAGCGGGAGAAGAGACCCAGTACTTC. It is translated as CASSDSGAGEETQYF. V and J are TRBV6-4 and TRBJ2-5; TRBD2 matches at 8 bases. This CDR3 has 15 amino acids. V shed 0 bases, J shed 3 bases, and the junction held 3 bases outside the gene matches. CDR1 is MRHNA and CDR2 is SNTAGT in the germline V gene.

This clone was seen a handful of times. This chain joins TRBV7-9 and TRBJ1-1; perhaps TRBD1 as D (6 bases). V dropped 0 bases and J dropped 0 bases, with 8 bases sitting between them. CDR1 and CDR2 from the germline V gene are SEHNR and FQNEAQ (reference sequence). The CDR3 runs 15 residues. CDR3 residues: CASSLARGVNTEAFF. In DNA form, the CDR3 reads TGTGCCAGCAGCTTAGCCAGGGGAGTGAACACTGAAGCTTTCTTT.